These 20 T cell receptor beta chains share one sample of origin, sequenced in a study of cytomegalovirus exposure and HLA in healthy donors. Use of 60 Vbeta and 13 Jbeta primers characterized the PCR. TCRdb keeps only in-frame clones here, not all; method: immunoSEQ multiplex PCR. The table lists 160,000 or so clones, 70% to 80% of them singletons. The sequenced sample was PBMCs. The receptors were sampled from a man between 18 and 29 years old in good health and CMV-seropositive.

The chain recombines TRBV20-1 with TRBJ2-7, with 8 bases matching TRBD1. The CDR3 is 11 amino acids. After removal of 6 bases from V and 5 bases from J, the junction contained 3 bases not matched to a gene. Looked up from germline, CDR1 is DFQATT and CDR2 is SNEGSKA (reference sequence). The CDR3 nucleotides read TGCAGTGCCCCGGACAGGGACGAGCAGTACTTC. Translation gives CSAPDRDEQYF.

The rearrangement joins TRBV4-2 to TRBJ2-4; 8 bases agree with TRBD2. CDR1 LGHNA and CDR2 YNFKEQ come from the germline V gene. CDR3 length: 16 residues. Losses at the gene ends were 1 base for V and 3 bases for J; bases not matched to a gene: 5. CDR3 sequence (DNA): TGTGCCAGCAGCCAAGCAGCTACTAGCGGCAAAAACATTCAGTACTTC. Translated: CASSQAATSGKNIQYF.

The V call is TRBV19, the J call TRBJ2-7; a weak D match, TRBD2 (5 bases). This CDR3 region has 14 residues. From germline, CDR1 is LNHDA and CDR2 SQIVND (reference sequence). V shed 8 bases and J shed 0 bases, with 14 bases lying between them. The CDR3 nucleotides read TGTGCCAGTGGACGGACTGAGCTCTCCTACGAGCAGTACTTC. Translated: CASGRTELSYEQYF.

This clone was picked up a small number of times. This chain links TRBV2 with TRBJ1-4; no reliable D call. V was clipped by 2 bases and J by 7 bases, with 14 bases between them. Germline V lookup: CDR1 SNHLY, CDR2 FYNNEI. CDR3 length: 15 amino acids. The CDR3 nucleotides are TGTGCCAGCAGTGAACTAGAAAGCGTAGGTGAAAAACTGTTTTTT. It codes for CASSELESVGEKLFF.

This sequence joins TRBV6-1 and TRBJ2-3; the D is unclear. The CDR3 is made up of 13 amino acids. CDR1 is MNHNS, CDR2 SASEGT, per germline. The germline V and J ends were trimmed by 5 bases and 5 bases, with 11 bases remaining between them. The DNA for the CDR3 is TGTGCCAGCAGTCTTTCGCGTGGAGATACGCAGTATTTT. It encodes CASSLSRGDTQYF.

The rearrangement joins TRBV9 to TRBJ1-3, with no clear D. V was shortened by 0 bases and J by 1 base, with 14 bases between the two germline ends. The CDR3 has 17 amino acids. Germline loops: CDR1 SGDLS, CDR2 YYNGEE. The DNA of the CDR3 is TGTGCCAGCAGCGTAGCCCGTGGAGGCTTTTCTGGAAACACCATATATTTT. Encoded protein: CASSVARGGFSGNTIYF.

The J gene is TRBJ2-1, the V gene TRBV29-1; maybe TRBD2 (5 bases). The CDR3 sequence is 12 residues long. Trimming stripped 6 bases from V and 3 bases from J, with 9 bases between. Per germline, CDR1 SQVTM and CDR2 ANQGSEA. The CDR3 reads CSVGGLYNEQFF. CDR3 coding DNA: TGCAGCGTGGGCGGGCTCTACAATGAGCAGTTCTTC.

This clone was detected a few times. Other nucleotide sequences from this sample produce the same CDR3. The chain uses TRBV5-6 and TRBJ2-7; D is perhaps TRBD1 (5 bases). With 1 base removed from V and 0 bases from J, the gap between germline ends came to 11 bases. CDR3 length: 15 amino acids. Germline V gene data show CDR1 as SGHDT and CDR2 as YYEEEE. CDR3 protein: CASSLSGATSYEQYF. CDR3 coding DNA: TGTGCCAGCAGCTTGAGTGGGGCTACCTCCTACGAGCAGTACTTC.

This clone was recorded a few times. This chain uses TRBV7-2 with TRBJ1-2; D perhaps matches TRBD1 (5 bases). Germline V gene lookup returns CDR1 SGHTA and CDR2 FQGNSA. The ends were cut back, 1 base at V and 6 bases at J, with 6 bases in the middle. The CDR3 has 12 amino acids. The chain's CDR3 is CASSLEGNGYTF. CDR3 nucleotides: TGTGCCAGCAGCTTAGAGGGGAATGGCTACACCTTC.

The chain employs TRBV28 and TRBJ2-7; D not resolved. This CDR3 has 12 residues. V was shortened by 5 bases and J by 5 bases, with 10 bases between the two germline ends. The V gene's germline CDR1 is MDHEN and CDR2 SYDVKM. CDR3 residues: CASSPSGDEQYF. The DNA for the CDR3 is TGTGCCAGCAGTCCCTCGGGTGACGAGCAGTACTTC.

The chain employs TRBV2 and TRBJ2-7, with TRBD2 as a possible D gene (5 bases). V lost 10 bases and J lost 7, with 17 bases in between. Germline V gene data show CDR1 as SNHLY and CDR2 as FYNNEI. The CDR3 extends over 12 amino acids. In DNA form, the CDR3 reads TGTGCCACCCAGCGTGAGGGCAGAGAGCAGTACTTC. Amino acids: CATQREGREQYF.

The chain is built from TRBV19 and TRBJ2-5; no firm D call. The J call could be wrong; TRBJ2-7 is a better fit for the DNA end. The V gene's germline CDR1 is LNHDA and CDR2 SQIVND (reference sequence). The CDR3 has 13 amino acids. CDR3 in amino acids: CASSSADSYEQYF. CDR3 nucleotides: TGTGCCAGTAGTAGCGCTGACTCCTACGAGCAGTACTTC.

This clone appeared a few times. This chain joins TRBV4-1 and TRBJ1-4; 9 nucleotides match TRBD1. Germline trimming cut 4 bases from V and 6 bases from J; bases unmatched to any gene: 12. Germline CDR1 and CDR2: MGHRA and YSYEKL. This CDR3 is built from 17 residues. The CDR3 sequence: CASSLLPHGDRDEKLFF. The CDR3 DNA is TGCGCCAGCAGCCTCCTACCCCATGGGGACAGGGATGAAAAACTGTTTTTT.

V and J are TRBV19 and TRBJ2-1; 10 nucleotides line up with TRBD2. This CDR3 is built from 15 residues. The germline CDR1 and CDR2 sequences are LNHDA and SQIVND (reference sequence). Trimming took 3 bases from V and 8 from J; bases not matched to a gene: 7. The CDR3 nucleotides read TGTGCCAGTAGTATGGGCCTAGCGGGAGAGTATGAGCAGTTCTTC. Encoded protein: CASSMGLAGEYEQFF. Using reference TRBV19 and TRBJ2-1 for the parts outside the CDR3, the full variable domain is DGGITQSPKYLFRKEGQNVTLSCEQNLNHDAMYWYRQDPGQGLRLIYYSQIVNDFQKGDIAEGYSVSREKKESFPLTVTSAQKNPTAFYLCASSMGLAGEYEQFFGPGTRLTVL.

The chain is built from TRBV28 and TRBJ2-7, with 7 bases that match TRBD2. The CDR3 runs to 14 residues. The V gene's germline CDR1 is MDHEN and CDR2 SYDVKM. With 8 bases clipped from V and 1 base from J, the junction kept 8 bases outside the gene matches. CDR3 in amino acids: CASSVAGRSYEQYF. The CDR3, as DNA: TGTGCCAGCTCGGTAGCGGGTAGATCCTACGAGCAGTACTTC.

This sequence joins TRBV30 and TRBJ2-1; 11 nucleotides align to TRBD2. The CDR3 runs 19 residues. The trim removed 4 bases at V and 0 bases at J, leaving 14 bases unmatched. In germline, CDR1 is GTSNPN, CDR2 SVGIG (reference sequence). The CDR3 here is CAWTNEGTSGSSSYNEQFF. The CDR3 DNA reads TGTGCCTGGACCAACGAAGGGACTAGCGGCAGTAGCTCCTACAATGAGCAGTTCTTC.

This chain connects TRBV2 to TRBJ1-2; possibly TRBD1 for D (6 bases). V lost 5 bases and J lost 4, with 11 bases in between. The CDR3 runs to 13 residues. Germline-derived CDR1 and CDR2 are SNHLY and FYNNEI. The CDR3 coding sequence is TGTGCCAGCAGTCTGGACAGCCCCTATGGCTACACCTTC. Its protein product is CASSLDSPYGYTF.

The chain links TRBV4-3 to TRBJ2-1; weak D call: TRBD2 (7 bases). This CDR3 is built from 15 residues. The germline CDR1 and CDR2 sequences are LGHNA and YSLEER. V shed 5 bases and J shed 2 bases, with 13 bases lying between them. This CDR3 is CASSKGEGTYNEQFF. The CDR3 DNA sequence: TGCGCCAGCAGCAAGGGGGAGGGGACCTACAATGAGCAGTTCTTC.

This clone was counted a few times. The chain combines TRBV5-3 with TRBJ2-7, with D unclear. TRBV5-3 counts as an open reading frame of uncertain function. V dropped 2 bases and J dropped 7 bases, with 19 bases sitting between them. CDR3 length equals 15 residues. CDR3 nucleotide sequence: TGTGCCAGAAGCTTTCCAATCGCAAACCTGCGGGAGCAGTACTTC. The encoded protein is CARSFPIANLREQYF.

CDR3 sequence: CASSEVYPGHRTF. The CDR3 DNA reads as TGTGCCAGCAGTGAAGTCTATCCGGGACATCGGACCTTC. The chain is built from TRBV6-5 and TRBJ1-2; D perhaps matches TRBD1 (6 bases). Germline V gene lookup returns CDR1 MNHEY and CDR2 SVGAGI. This CDR3 comprises 13 residues. Trimming stripped 5 bases from V and 14 bases from J, with 21 bases between.